Listed below are T cell receptor beta chains from one sample, sequenced in a study of T cells of healthy individuals. TCRdb itself ran the 5' RACE reads through MiXCR, one entry per CDR3 protein. The sample has tens of thousands of distinct CDR3 sequences, around 15% seen once. These receptors were collected from a human donor in good health. The CDR3 runs from the conserved cysteine through the conserved F or W. A D gene is named only where the DNA matches it firmly. Rows give clone size only sometimes, using once, few, many, or a class for an expanded clone.

.	TRBJ2-1	TRBV5-1	many	CASSLEVEQFF	TGCGCCAGCAGCTTGGAGGTGGAGCAGTTCTTC
TRBD2	TRBJ2-5	TRBV15	few	CATSRVLAGTRETQYF	TGTGCCACCAGCAGAGTACTAGCGGGAACTCGTGAGACCCAGTACTTC
TRBD2	TRBJ2-1	TRBV5-1	few	CASSPGTSGGDNEQFF	TGCGCCAGCAGCCCCGGAACTAGCGGGGGGGACAATGAGCAGTTCTTC
.	TRBJ1-1	TRBV28	many	CASLSTVIMNTEAFF	TGTGCCAGCCTGTCTACAGTAATCATGAACACTGAAGCTTTCTTT
.	TRBJ2-1	TRBV11-1	.	CASSLGQPGNEQFF	TGTGCCAGCAGCTTAGGGCAGCCCGGCAATGAGCAGTTCTTC
.	TRBJ2-7	TRBV7-2	.	CASSLGETWQYF	TGTGCCAGCAGCTTAGGAGAGACGTGGCAGTACTTC
.	TRBJ1-2	TRBV4-1	many	CASRPPDGDGRYYGYTF	TGCGCCAGCAGACCCCCGGACGGCGATGGGCGATACTATGGCTACACCTTC
TRBD1	TRBJ1-4	TRBV4-1	few	CASSQDDRGRDEKLFF	TGCGCCAGCAGCCAAGATGATAGGGGGCGGGATGAAAAACTGTTTTTT
TRBD2	TRBJ2-3	TRBV4-2	few	CASSQGSGRGEDTQYF	TGTGCCAGCAGCCAAGGTAGCGGGAGGGGGGAAGATACGCAGTATTTT
TRBD1	TRBJ2-3	TRBV12-3/TRBV12-4	.	CASNYRRGTGRTDTQYF	TGTGCCAGCAATTATAGGCGTGGGACAGGGAGGACAGATACGCAGTATTTT
.	TRBJ2-2	TRBV10-3	.	CAISRGANTGELFF	TGTGCCATCAGTAGGGGTGCGAACACCGGGGAGCTGTTTTTT
TRBD2	TRBJ2-7	TRBV20-1	.	CSARDRGSSYEQYF	TGCAGTGCTAGAGATCGCGGGAGCTCCTACGAGCAGTACTTC
.	TRBJ2-3	TRBV20-1	many	CSAWWTDTQYF	TGCAGTGCTTGGTGGACAGATACGCAGTATTTT
TRBD1	TRBJ2-7	TRBV2	few	CASRGTGVYEQYF	TGTGCCAGCAGGGGGACAGGGGTCTACGAGCAGTACTTC
TRBD1	TRBJ1-6	TRBV27	many	CASSPTGVSYNSPLHF	TGTGCCAGCAGTCCAACAGGGGTCTCCTATAATTCACCCCTCCACTTT
.	TRBJ2-5	TRBV28	.	CASSYARGFVVQETQYF	TGTGCCAGCAGTTATGCCCGGGGTTTTGTGGTACAAGAGACCCAGTACTTC
.	TRBJ2-6	TRBV6-2/TRBV6-3	many	CASSAADSGANVLTF	TGTGCCAGCAGTGCAGCCGACTCTGGGGCCAACGTCCTGACTTTC
.	TRBJ2-1	TRBV6-5	.	CASSAIGGIRRVGDEQFF	TGTGCCAGCAGCGCCATAGGGGGGATTCGCAGGGTAGGGGATGAGCAGTTCTTC
.	TRBJ2-5	TRBV5-5	many	CASSSRGSYQETQYF	TGTGCCAGCAGCTCCAGGGGCTCGTACCAAGAGACCCAGTACTTC
.	TRBJ2-7	TRBV7-9	.	CASSYGGANEQYF	TGTGCCAGCAGCTATGGGGGGGCGAACGAGCAGTACTTC
.	TRBJ1-2	TRBV12-3/TRBV12-4	.	CASSLEPGGGYTF	TGTGCCAGCAGTTTGGAACCGGGCGGGGGCTACACCTTC
.	TRBJ2-4	TRBV5-5	.	CASYRGSGANIQYF	TGTGCCAGCTACAGGGGCAGCGGGGCGAACATTCAGTACTTC
TRBD1	TRBJ2-7	TRBV20-1	many	CSAKGQSFSSSYEQYF	TGCAGTGCTAAGGGACAGAGTTTTTCAAGCTCCTACGAGCAGTACTTC
.	TRBJ1-4	TRBV7-2	.	CASSSRGGGEEKLFF	TGTGCCAGCAGCTCAAGAGGGGGTGGTGAGGAAAAACTGTTTTTT
.	TRBJ2-1	TRBV24-1	.	CATSDGPAADEQFF	TGTGCCACCAGTGACGGGCCCGCCGCCGATGAGCAGTTCTTC
TRBD1	TRBJ1-4	TRBV4-1	many	CASSRSSTGGGEKLFF	TGCGCCAGCAGCCGCAGTTCGACAGGGGGGGGTGAAAAACTGTTTTTT
TRBD1	TRBJ1-5	TRBV7-8	many	CASSPWTGDHQPQHF	TGTGCCAGCAGCCCTTGGACAGGGGACCATCAGCCCCAGCATTTT
TRBD2	TRBJ2-7	TRBV20-1	.	CSALPGTGGTSGSHEQYF	TGCAGTGCCCTCCCCGGGACAGGGGGGACTAGCGGGAGTCACGAGCAGTACTTC
.	TRBJ2-2	TRBV6-2/TRBV6-3	.	CASSDKLAGELFF	TGTGCCAGCAGCGACAAGCTTGCCGGGGAGCTGTTTTTT
.	TRBJ2-7	TRBV7-2	.	CASSSLAPSYEQYF	TGTGCCAGCAGCTCCCTCGCCCCCTCCTACGAGCAGTACTTC
.	TRBJ2-3	TRBV20-1	.	CSARDGLSGADTQYF	TGCAGTGCTAGAGACGGCCTATCCGGCGCAGATACGCAGTATTTT
.	TRBJ2-1	TRBV9	few	CASSVEGYNEQFF	TGTGCCAGCAGCGTAGAGGGCTACAATGAGCAGTTCTTC
TRBD1	TRBJ1-1	TRBV12-3/TRBV12-4	few	CASSSQGYTEAFF	TGTGCCAGCAGTTCACAGGGGTACACTGAAGCTTTCTTT
.	TRBJ2-1	TRBV6-2/TRBV6-3	few	CASSYSPSSEQFF	TGTGCCAGCAGTTACTCTCCATCTAGTGAGCAGTTCTTC
.	TRBJ2-7	TRBV6-5	.	CASSYYVGAQNEQYF	TGTGCCAGCAGTTACTATGTGGGGGCGCAGAACGAGCAGTACTTC
.	TRBJ2-7	TRBV6-2/TRBV6-3	.	CASSYGSTSYEQYF	TGTGCCAGCAGTTACGGTTCCACCAGCTACGAGCAGTACTTC
.	TRBJ2-5	TRBV4-1	many	CASSQGSVGVWETQYF	TGCGCCAGCAGCCAAGGGTCGGTTGGAGTTTGGGAGACCCAGTACTTC
TRBD2	TRBJ2-1	TRBV14	many	CASSRLGGEYNEQFF	TGTGCCAGCAGCCGCTTGGGGGGGGAGTACAATGAGCAGTTCTTC
.	TRBJ2-1	TRBV7-3	few	CASSFSPGSGFEQFF	TGTGCCAGCAGCTTTAGCCCGGGGTCGGGCTTTGAGCAGTTCTTC
.	TRBJ2-7	TRBV2	many	CASSEFQGFSYEQYF	TGTGCCAGCAGTGAATTCCAGGGGTTCTCCTACGAGCAGTACTTC
.	TRBJ1-5	TRBV21-1	many	CASSKEGTGEGPGENQPQHF	TGTGCCAGCAGCAAAGAGGGTACGGGTGAGGGGCCCGGAGAAAATCAGCCCCAGCATTTT
.	TRBJ2-7	TRBV4-2	.	CASSLLVQTYEQYF	TGTGCCAGCAGCCTCCTTGTCCAAACTTACGAGCAGTACTTC
TRBD2	TRBJ2-7	TRBV12-3/TRBV12-4	.	CASSMGGSVNEQYF	TGTGCCAGCTCCATGGGGGGGAGTGTCAACGAGCAGTACTTC
.	TRBJ2-7	TRBV20-1	many	CSARPNLGHPYF	TGCAGTGCGAGGCCTAATTTGGGACATCCCTACTTC
.	TRBJ2-3	TRBV7-9	.	CASSPQEQDTQYF	TGTGCCAGCAGCCCCCAGGAGCAAGATACGCAGTATTTT
.	TRBJ2-1	TRBV7-2	many	CASSLESPGIPPNEQFF	TGTGCCAGCAGCTTAGAAAGTCCGGGTATTCCCCCCAATGAGCAGTTCTTC
TRBD1	TRBJ1-4	TRBV20-1	.	CSARDEGAGEKLFF	TGCAGTGCTAGAGATGAGGGGGCCGGCGAAAAACTGTTTTTT
.	TRBJ2-3	TRBV10-2	many	CASSESLQTDTQYF	TGCGCCAGCAGTGAGTCGCTTCAAACAGATACGCAGTATTTT
.	TRBJ1-5	TRBV9	many	CASSVAPNQPQHF	TGTGCCAGCAGCGTAGCCCCGAATCAGCCCCAGCATTTT
.	TRBJ2-2	TRBV24-1	few	CATSGDRDTYTGELFF	TGTGCCACCAGTGGAGACCGGGACACCTACACCGGGGAGCTGTTTTTT